A selection of T cell receptor beta chains follows, all from one sample in a study of type 1 regulatory T cells. TCRdb reprocessed the reads via MiXCR and lists one record per CDR3 protein. The data show about 71,000 distinct CDR3 sequences, about a fifth seen once. For these receptors, no antigen is known. Sequenced: cultured type 1 regulatory T (Tr1) cells, either the whole culture or a sorted fraction (not recorded which). These receptors were obtained from a human donor in good health. The conserved cysteine and the conserved F or W are not part of the CDR3 here. Fields, in order: V gene, J gene, CDR3 protein.

V: TRBV6-2/TRBV6-3; J: TRBJ1-1; CDR3: ASRYTYYGTEAF
V: TRBV28; J: TRBJ1-4; CDR3: ASTPGQPNQKLF
V: TRBV7-7; J: TRBJ2-7; CDR3: ASSLAGRYNEQY
V: TRBV4-3; J: TRBJ2-1; CDR3: ASSQDNLGWNNEQF
V: TRBV15; J: TRBJ1-2; CDR3: ATSRDGGGYT
V: TRBV7-2; J: TRBJ1-5; CDR3: ASSNDNQPQH
V: TRBV25-1; J: TRBJ2-1; CDR3: ASSLGLAGVGDEQF
V: TRBV30; J: TRBJ2-1; CDR3: AWSGTHLNNEQF
V: TRBV6-5; J: TRBJ1-3; CDR3: ASGEGAGNTIY
V: TRBV6-5; J: TRBJ1-6; CDR3: ASGGTPYNSPLH
V: TRBV12-3/TRBV12-4; J: TRBJ2-2; CDR3: ASSFQGNTGELF
V: TRBV5-4; J: TRBJ2-5; CDR3: ASSFRGGETQY
V: TRBV6-1; J: TRBJ1-1; CDR3: ASSSGYTEAF
V: TRBV20-1; J: TRBJ1-6; CDR3: SARDRDGSPLH
V: TRBV7-2; J: TRBJ2-5; CDR3: ASSSQETQY
V: TRBV20-1; J: TRBJ2-1; CDR3: SAIVRIRTAKQF
V: TRBV19; J: TRBJ2-1; CDR3: ASSVYGNEQF
V: TRBV28; J: TRBJ2-7; CDR3: ASSLGAAGAYEQY
V: TRBV5-1; J: TRBJ1-1; CDR3: ASSSYEIGNTEAF
V: TRBV20-1; J: TRBJ2-5; CDR3: SALRSASGSFKKTQY
V: TRBV6-6; J: TRBJ1-1; CDR3: ASSYQQGAGTEAF
V: TRBV7-9; J: TRBJ2-5; CDR3: ASSLDWKAQY